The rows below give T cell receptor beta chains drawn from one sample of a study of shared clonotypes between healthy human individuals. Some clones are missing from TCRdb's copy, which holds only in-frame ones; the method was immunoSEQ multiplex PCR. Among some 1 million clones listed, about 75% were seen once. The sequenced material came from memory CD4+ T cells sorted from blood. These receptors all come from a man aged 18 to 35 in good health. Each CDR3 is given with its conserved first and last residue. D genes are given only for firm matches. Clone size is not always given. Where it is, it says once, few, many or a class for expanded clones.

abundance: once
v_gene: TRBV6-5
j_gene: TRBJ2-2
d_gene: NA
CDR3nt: TGTGCCAGCAGCATAGGCCAGGTCAACACCGGGGAGCTGTTTTTT
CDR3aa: CASSIGQVNTGELFF

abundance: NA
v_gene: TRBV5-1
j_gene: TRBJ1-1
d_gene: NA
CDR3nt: TGCGCCAGCAGCTTGGTCGCGAACACTGAAGCTTTCTTT
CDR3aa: CASSLVANTEAFF

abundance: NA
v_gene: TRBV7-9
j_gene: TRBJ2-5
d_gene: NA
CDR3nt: TGTGCCAGCAGCCGCATAAGTCAGGGGGGAGAGACCCAGTACTTC
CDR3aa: CASSRISQGGETQYF

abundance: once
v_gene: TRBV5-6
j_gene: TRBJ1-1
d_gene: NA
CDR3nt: TGTGCCAGCAGCTTGGGCCCCCAAGGCGGAGCTTTCTTT
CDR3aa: CASSLGPQGGAFF

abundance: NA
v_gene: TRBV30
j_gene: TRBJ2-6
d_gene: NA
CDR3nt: TGTGCCTGGACGGCCGGGGGAGCTGGGGCCAACGTCCTGACTTTC
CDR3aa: CAWTAGGAGANVLTF

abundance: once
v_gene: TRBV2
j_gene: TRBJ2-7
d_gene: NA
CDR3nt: TGTGCCAGCAGTTCACAGGGAGCCCCCTACGAGCAGTACTTC
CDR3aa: CASSSQGAPYEQYF

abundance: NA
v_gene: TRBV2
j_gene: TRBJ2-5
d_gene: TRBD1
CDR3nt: TGTGCCAGTTGCCGGGACAGGGGGCAAGAGACCCAGTACTTC
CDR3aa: CASCRDRGQETQYF

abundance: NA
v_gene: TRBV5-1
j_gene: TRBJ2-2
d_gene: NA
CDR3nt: TGCGCCAGCAGCTTGGGGGTAGTGAAGACCGGGGAGCTGTTTTTT
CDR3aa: CASSLGVVKTGELFF

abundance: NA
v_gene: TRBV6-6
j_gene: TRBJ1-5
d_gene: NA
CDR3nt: TGTGCCAGCAGTTACTCCGAGGATCAGCCCCAGCATTTT
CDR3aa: CASSYSEDQPQHF

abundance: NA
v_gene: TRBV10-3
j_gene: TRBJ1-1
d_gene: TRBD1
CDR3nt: TGTGCCATCAGCCGGGACAGGGACGGCACTGAAGCTTTCTTT
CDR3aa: CAISRDRDGTEAFF

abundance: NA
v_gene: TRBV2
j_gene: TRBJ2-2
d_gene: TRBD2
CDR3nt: TGTGCCAGCAGTAGAGTCGGGGGGGCGAACACCGGGGAGCTGTTTTTT
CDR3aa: CASSRVGGANTGELFF

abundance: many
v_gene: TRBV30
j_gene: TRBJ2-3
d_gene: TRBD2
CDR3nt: TGTGCCTGGACTAGCGGGTACACAGATACGCAGTATTTT
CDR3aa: CAWTSGYTDTQYF

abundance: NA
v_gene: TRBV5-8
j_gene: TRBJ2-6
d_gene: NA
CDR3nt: TGTGCCAGCAGGCGAGCCGTTTGGTCTGGGGCCAACGTCCTGACTTTC
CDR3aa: CASRRAVWSGANVLTF

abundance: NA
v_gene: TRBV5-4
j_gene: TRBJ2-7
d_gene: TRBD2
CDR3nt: TGTGCCAGCAGCGCTACTAGCGCTTTGGGGCGGGAGCAGTACTTC
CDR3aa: CASSATSALGREQYF

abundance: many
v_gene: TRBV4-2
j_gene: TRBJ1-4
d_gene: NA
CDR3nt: TGTGCCAGCAGCCGGGACGATTCGACTAATGAAAAACTGTTTTTT
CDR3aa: CASSRDDSTNEKLFF

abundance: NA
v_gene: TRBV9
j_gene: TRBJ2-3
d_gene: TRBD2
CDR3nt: TGTGCCAGCAGCGTAGAAGGACTAGCGGGCAAGAGGACAGATACGCAGTATTTT
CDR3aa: CASSVEGLAGKRTDTQYF